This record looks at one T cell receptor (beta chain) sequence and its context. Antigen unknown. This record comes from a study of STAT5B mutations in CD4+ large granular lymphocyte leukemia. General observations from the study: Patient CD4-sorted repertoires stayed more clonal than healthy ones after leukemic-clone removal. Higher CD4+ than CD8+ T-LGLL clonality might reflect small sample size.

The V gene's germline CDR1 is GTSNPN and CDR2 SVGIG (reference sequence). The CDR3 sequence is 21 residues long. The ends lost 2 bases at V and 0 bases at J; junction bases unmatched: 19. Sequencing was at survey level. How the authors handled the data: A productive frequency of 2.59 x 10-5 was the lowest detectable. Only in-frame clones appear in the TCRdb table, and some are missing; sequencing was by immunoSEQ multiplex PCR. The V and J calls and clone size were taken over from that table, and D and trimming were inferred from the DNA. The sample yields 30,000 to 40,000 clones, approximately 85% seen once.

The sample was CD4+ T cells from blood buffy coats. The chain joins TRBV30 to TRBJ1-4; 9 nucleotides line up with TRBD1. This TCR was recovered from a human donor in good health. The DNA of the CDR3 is TGTGCCTGGAGTCCATTTCCACCCCTTTGGACAGGGGAAGCAACTAATGAAAAACTGTTTTTT. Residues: CAWSPFPPLWTGEATNEKLFF.